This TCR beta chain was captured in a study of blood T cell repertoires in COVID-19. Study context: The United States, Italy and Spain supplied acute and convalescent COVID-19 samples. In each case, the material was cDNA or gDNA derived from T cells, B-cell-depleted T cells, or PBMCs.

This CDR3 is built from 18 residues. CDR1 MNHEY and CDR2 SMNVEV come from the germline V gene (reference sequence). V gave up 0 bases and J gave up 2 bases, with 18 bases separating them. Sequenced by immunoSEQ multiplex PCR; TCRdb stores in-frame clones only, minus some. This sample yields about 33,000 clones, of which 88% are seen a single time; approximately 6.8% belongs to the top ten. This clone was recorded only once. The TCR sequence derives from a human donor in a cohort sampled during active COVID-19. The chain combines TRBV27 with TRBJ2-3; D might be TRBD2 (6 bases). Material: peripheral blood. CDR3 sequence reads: CASSLSRRGRSPTDTQYF. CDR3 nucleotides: TGTGCCAGCAGTTTATCTAGGCGGGGTCGCTCCCCCACAGATACGCAGTATTTT.